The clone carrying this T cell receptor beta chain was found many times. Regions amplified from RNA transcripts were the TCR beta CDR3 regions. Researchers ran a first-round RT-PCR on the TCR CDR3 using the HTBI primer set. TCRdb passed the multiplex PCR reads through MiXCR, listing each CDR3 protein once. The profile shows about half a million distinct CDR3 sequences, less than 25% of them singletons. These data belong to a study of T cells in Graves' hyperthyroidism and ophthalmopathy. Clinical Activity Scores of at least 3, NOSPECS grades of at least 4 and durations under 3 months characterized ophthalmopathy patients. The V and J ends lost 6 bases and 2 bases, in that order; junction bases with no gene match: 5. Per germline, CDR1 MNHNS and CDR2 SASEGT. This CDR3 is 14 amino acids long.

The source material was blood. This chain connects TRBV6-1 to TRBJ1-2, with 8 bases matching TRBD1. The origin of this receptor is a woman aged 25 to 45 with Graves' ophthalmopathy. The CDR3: CASRPGQENYGYTF. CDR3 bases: TGTGCCAGCAGACCGGGACAGGAAAACTATGGCTACACCTTC.